The present T cell receptor (beta chain) was sequenced within a study of regulatory T cells in long-lasting Graves disease. Time point denoted: newly diagnosed GD, antithyroid drugs for less than 3 months. Isolated PBMC RNA provided the starting material for the TCR library. Arm-PCR of CDR3 regions with iRepertoire HTBI primers generated TCR beta libraries. TCRdb fed the multiplex PCR reads into MiXCR, producing one record per CDR3 protein. The sample includes roughly 360,000 distinct CDR3 sequences, 12% seen only once; the top ten take under 20%. V dropped 4 bases and J dropped 0 bases, with 9 bases sitting between them. The germline V gene has CDR1 SQVTM and CDR2 ANQGSEA. The CDR3 totals 13 residues. This clonotype has ten or more counts. These data were also filed under a second study, of T cells in Graves' hyperthyroidism and ophthalmopathy. That source notes: TCR CDR3 underwent first-round RT-PCR with the HTBI primer set.

This receptor was identified in a woman between 18 and 29 years old with Graves disease. The V gene is TRBV29-1, the J gene TRBJ1-1; D unclear. Sample: peripheral blood mononuclear cells (PBMCs), taken at new diagnosis, from a patient treated with antithyroid drugs. The CDR3 nucleotides read TGCAGCGTTGGGCGCGTTATGAACACTGAAGCTTTCTTT. This translates into CSVGRVMNTEAFF.